This entry concerns a single T cell receptor beta chain. Its antigen is as yet unknown. The CDR3 length is 14 residues. Trimming shortened V by 0 bases and J by 7 bases, and 15 bases separated the two germline ends. Germline V gene sequence: CDR1 SQVTM, CDR2 ANQGSEA. TCRdb's table, derived via immunoSEQ multiplex PCR, lists solely in-frame clones and lacks some. The sample holds around 60,000 clones, about 87% seen once. The entry originates in a study of OX40 agonist ivuxolimab in advanced cancers. Findings and caveats of the study: In the 0.1 to 3.0 mg/kg range, CD4+ and CD8+ blood T cells had expanded clonally by week 6.

The sampling schedule covered blood at baseline, cycle 4 day 1, and cycle 7 day 1. The sample was CD4+ or CD8+ T cells sorted from blood, taken in a trial of the OX40 agonist ivuxolimab. The receptor was derived from an adult with an advanced solid tumor such as melanoma, head and neck, liver or kidney cancer. This rearrangement joins TRBV29-1 to TRBJ1-2; no definite D call. CDR3 region: CSVEEGTGEGGYTF. CDR3 sequence (DNA): TGCAGCGTTGAAGAAGGAACCGGGGAGGGTGGCTACACCTTC.